The rows below give T cell receptor beta chains drawn from one sample of a study of blood T cell repertoires in COVID-19. Profiling relied on immunoSEQ multiplex PCR, and the TCRdb table lists in-frame clones only, not all of them. The repertoire holds more than 200,000 clones, with around nine tenths as singletons. The material sequenced was peripheral blood. The receptor source for this set is a man at least 80 years old with acute or convalescent COVID-19. Both conserved end residues are part of each CDR3. D genes are given only for firm matches. A clone size is listed for some rows: how often the clone was seen (once, few, many), or a class if it is expanded.

NA	NA	TRBJ2-5	17	TRBV7-9	TGTGCCAGCAGCCAAAGACCGGGACAAGAAGCTTGGGAGACCCAGTACTTC	CASSQRPGQEAWETQYF
few	TRBD1	TRBJ1-2	14	TRBV5-1	TGCGCCAGCAGCGGGGACAGCCTTACGAGCGGCTACACCTTC	CASSGDSLTSGYTF
NA	NA	TRBJ1-4	16	TRBV28	TGTGCCAGCAGTTTGGGGTCGGGGACAACTAATGAAAAACTGTTTTTT	CASSLGSGTTNEKLFF
NA	NA	TRBJ2-3	15	TRBV2	TGTGCCAGCAGTGAAGGGGCGGGCTCCACAGATACGCAGTATTTT	CASSEGAGSTDTQYF
NA	TRBD2	TRBJ2-7	14	TRBV3-1/TRBV3-2	TGTGCCAGCAGACCGGGACTAGCATCAAGCGAGCAGTACTTC	CASRPGLASSEQYF
few	TRBD2	TRBJ2-5	15	TRBV7-8	TGTGCCAGCAGCTTATCAGTGGGGGGGATAGAGACCCAGTACTTC	CASSLSVGGIETQYF
NA	TRBD2	TRBJ2-2	18	TRBV27	TGTGCCAGCATCTGGACTAGCGGGAGGGCCCAGAACACCGGGGAGCTGTTTTTT	CASIWTSGRAQNTGELFF
NA	TRBD1	TRBJ2-7	13	TRBV10-1	TGCGCCAGCAGTGATACAGGGGACTACGAGCAGTACTTC	CASSDTGDYEQYF
few	NA	TRBJ1-2	15	TRBV9	TGTGCCAGCACCGCCGGGTTTCCATTACCCGGTGGCTACACCTTC	CASTAGFPLPGGYTF
NA	TRBD1	TRBJ2-7	14	TRBV6-5	TGTGCCAGTAGTTCCGGGACAGGCTACTACGAGCAGTACTTC	CASSSGTGYYEQYF
NA	TRBD1	TRBJ1-5	13	TRBV6-5	TGTGCCAGCAGTTTACAGGGGGATCAGCCCCAGCATTTT	CASSLQGDQPQHF
NA	TRBD2	TRBJ2-2	20	TRBV29-1	TGCTCCCATCTGGCAGGGTTACAGAAGCGGGAGGTAGGGGACACCGGGGAGCTGTTTTTT	CSHLAGLQKREVGDTGELFF
NA	TRBD2	TRBJ2-1	16	TRBV9	TGTGCCAGCAGCGTTCCGGGACTAGCGGGAGTCAATGAGCAGTTCTTC	CASSVPGLAGVNEQFF
NA	NA	TRBJ1-1	13	TRBV3-1/TRBV3-2	TGTGCCAGCAGCCACAACAGAGTAGCTGAAGCTTTCTTT	CASSHNRVAEAFF
NA	NA	TRBJ1-5	12	TRBV5-8	TGTGCCAGCACGTGGGGGGATCAGCCCCAGCATTTT	CASTWGDQPQHF
NA	TRBD1	TRBJ1-1	15	TRBV24-1	TGTGCCACCAGTCAGGGGGCGGGCATGAACACTGAAGCTTTCTTT	CATSQGAGMNTEAFF
NA	NA	TRBJ1-1	12	TRBV29-1	TGCAGCGTTGTCCAATTCGGGGAGAGGGCTTTCTTT	CSVVQFGERAFF
NA	TRBD1	TRBJ2-5	13	TRBV15	TGTGCCACCAGCAGGGACAGGGGCGAGACCCAGTACTTC	CATSRDRGETQYF
NA	NA	TRBJ2-2	13	TRBV19	TGTGCCAGTAGTATTAGCACACCCGGGGAGCTGTTTTTT	CASSISTPGELFF
NA	NA	TRBJ2-3	16	TRBV11-2	TGTGCCAGCAGCTTAGATCTGGGGGCGGGCACAGATACGCAGTATTTT	CASSLDLGAGTDTQYF
NA	TRBD2	TRBJ2-3	14	TRBV29-1	TGCAGCGTCGGGACTAGCGTGGGCACAGATACGCAGTATTTT	CSVGTSVGTDTQYF
NA	TRBD1	TRBJ2-2	14	TRBV19	TGTGCCAGTAGTCCGGGACAGGAAGGCGGGGAGCTGTTTTTT	CASSPGQEGGELFF
NA	TRBD2	TRBJ2-4	19	TRBV12-5	TGTGCTAGTGGTTTCGGAAGGAACGGGGGGAGAGGCATAAAAATCATTCAGTACTTC	CASGFGRNGGRGIKIIQYF
once	NA	TRBJ2-7	16	TRBV4-1	TGCGCCAGCAGCCAAGATCGAGCCCAGGAACGCTACGAGCAGTACTTC	CASSQDRAQERYEQYF
NA	NA	TRBJ1-5	14	TRBV28	TGTGCCAGCAAAACTGGACCGGGGAATCAGCCCCAGCATTTT	CASKTGPGNQPQHF
once	TRBD1	TRBJ2-1	16	TRBV6-6	TGTGCCAGCAGTTACTCCGACAGGGGGCTATACAATGAGCAGTTCTTC	CASSYSDRGLYNEQFF
NA	TRBD1	TRBJ1-5	14	TRBV18	TGTGCCAGCTCAGCAGGGGGCTCGGGACAGCCCCAGCATTTT	CASSAGGSGQPQHF
NA	NA	TRBJ1-2	14	TRBV18	TGTGCCAGCTCAACCCGGGACACTTCGGATGGCTACACCTTC	CASSTRDTSDGYTF
NA	TRBD2	TRBJ2-3	16	TRBV2	TGTGCCAGCAGCCCCGGACTAGCCGACGGCACAGATACGCAGTATTTT	CASSPGLADGTDTQYF
NA	TRBD1	TRBJ1-2	17	TRBV7-2	TGTGCCAGCAGCTCCCGGGACAGGGGCTATTCTAACTATGGCTACACCTTC	CASSSRDRGYSNYGYTF
NA	TRBD1	TRBJ1-4	18	TRBV18	TGTGCCAGCTCACTTACACCTATCGGACAGGGGCGTTTCGAAAAACTGTTTTTT	CASSLTPIGQGRFEKLFF
NA	TRBD2	TRBJ2-7	14	TRBV5-4	TGTGCCAGCAGCGGGGGACTAGGGTCCTACGAGCAGTACTTC	CASSGGLGSYEQYF
NA	TRBD1	TRBJ1-5	15	TRBV7-6	TGTGCCAGCAGCTTGGGGACAGGTTTCAATCAGCCCCAGCATTTT	CASSLGTGFNQPQHF
NA	NA	TRBJ2-5	16	TRBV5-1	TGCGCCAGCAGCCCCGGACACGAGATAACACAAGAGACCCAGTACTTC	CASSPGHEITQETQYF
NA	NA	TRBJ2-7	16	TRBV19	TGTGCCAGTAGTAAATTTCGGCAGGGAAGCTCCTACGAGCAGTACTTC	CASSKFRQGSSYEQYF
NA	TRBD2	TRBJ2-1	15	TRBV4-2	TGTGCCAGCAGCCCCAGCGGGGGGGACTACAATGAGCAGTTCTTC	CASSPSGGDYNEQFF
NA	NA	TRBJ1-1	15	TRBV18	TGTGCCAGCTCACCACCGGAGGCCCTGCGGACTGAAGCTTTCTTT	CASSPPEALRTEAFF
once	TRBD1	TRBJ1-2	16	TRBV4-3	TGCGCCAGCAGCCAAGCCCTGACAGGGGCCAACTATGGCTACACCTTC	CASSQALTGANYGYTF
NA	NA	TRBJ2-2	12	TRBV12-3/TRBV12-4	TGTGCCAGCAGTTTAATCGCCGGGGAGCTGTTTTTT	CASSLIAGELFF
NA	NA	TRBJ2-7	14	TRBV10-2	TGCGCCAGCAGCCGCAACCAGGGTTCCTACGAGCAGTACTTC	CASSRNQGSYEQYF
NA	NA	TRBJ1-2	12	TRBV28	TGTGCCAGCAGAACCGGGGGCTATGGCTACACCTTC	CASRTGGYGYTF
NA	NA	TRBJ1-1	15	TRBV9	TGTGCCAGCAGCGTAGAGGGAGGGGTCAGGACTGAAGCTTTCTTT	CASSVEGGVRTEAFF
NA	TRBD1	TRBJ1-2	14	TRBV18	TGTGCCAGCTCACCACTGGACAGGGTTGATGGCTACACCTTC	CASSPLDRVDGYTF
once	TRBD2	TRBJ2-1	15	TRBV7-3	TGTGCCAGCAGCTTCGCGGGAGGGCCATTCAATGAGCAGTTCTTC	CASSFAGGPFNEQFF
NA	TRBD1	TRBJ2-2	15	TRBV11-3	TGTGCCAGCAGCTTAGACAGGGGGCTTGGCGGGGAGCTGTTTTTT	CASSLDRGLGGELFF
NA	TRBD1	TRBJ1-2	15	TRBV19	TGTGCCAGTAGTACTACCTCAGGGGGCCGCTATGGCTACACCTTC	CASSTTSGGRYGYTF
NA	TRBD1	TRBJ2-3	14	TRBV3-1/TRBV3-2	TGTGCCAGCAGCCAAGGACAGGGAAGGGATACGCAGTATTTT	CASSQGQGRDTQYF
NA	TRBD1	TRBJ2-1	15	TRBV2	TGTGCCAGCAGTGAAGAGGGACAGGGGTTAAATGAGCAGTTCTTC	CASSEEGQGLNEQFF
few	NA	TRBJ2-4	14	TRBV25-1	TGTGCCAGCAGTGACGTCAGGGGACGAAACATTCAGTACTTC	CASSDVRGRNIQYF
NA	TRBD1	TRBJ2-3	12	TRBV2	TGTGCCAGCAGGGGACAGGGCTGGGCGCAGTATTTT	CASRGQGWAQYF
NA	TRBD1	TRBJ2-5	14	TRBV5-1	TGCGCCAGCAGCTTCGGGACAGGGCGAGAGACCCAGTACTTC	CASSFGTGRETQYF
NA	NA	TRBJ2-7	13	TRBV6-5	TGTGCCAGCAGAAGACACCTCTCCTACGAGCAGTACTTC	CASRRHLSYEQYF
NA	TRBD1	TRBJ1-1	14	TRBV28	TGTGCCAGCAGTTGGACAGGGGGGAACACTGAAGCTTTCTTT	CASSWTGGNTEAFF